Following are 8 T cell receptor beta chains from one sample sequenced in a study of response to subunit inactivated influenza vaccine. TCRdb reprocessed the RT-PCR reads with MiXCR, giving one entry per CDR3 protein. Among 540,000 or so distinct CDR3 sequences, 10% to 15% were seen once, and the ten largest hold about an eighth. Sequenced here: PBMCs from blood, sampled roughly 45 days after vaccination. The source is a man in his fifties who received an inactivated influenza vaccine.

Many counts were recorded for this clonotype. The rearrangement joins TRBV28 to TRBJ2-5; D remains unclear. Germline CDR1 MDHEN, CDR2 SYDVKM. The V end was cut by 3 bases, the J end by 5 bases, with 10 bases between. This CDR3 is 13 amino acids long. DNA for the CDR3: TGTGCCAGCAGTTTTGGATGGACGGAGACCCAGTACTTC. As protein: CASSFGWTETQYF.

This clonotype was counted only a few times. This chain connects TRBV29-1 to TRBJ2-7, with D perhaps given as TRBD1 or TRBD2 (6 bases each). The ends were cut back, 0 bases at V and 4 bases at J, with 16 bases in the middle. Germline V gene data show CDR1 as SQVTM and CDR2 as ANQGSEA. The CDR3 runs to 15 residues. The CDR3 region has the DNA TGCAGCGTTGAAGATACTACGGGGGCGACTTACGAGCAGTACTTC. Encoded protein: CSVEDTTGATYEQYF.

The chain carries TRBV11-2 and TRBJ2-3; TRBD1 is a possible D gene (6 bases). CDR3 length: 13 residues. Germline V CDR1 and CDR2: SGHAT, FQNNGV. V was trimmed by 3 bases and J by 4 bases, leaving 8 bases between them. CDR3 region: CASSFWGPDTQYF. In DNA, the CDR3 is TGTGCCAGCAGCTTTTGGGGGCCAGATACGCAGTATTTT.

This clonotype has at least ten counts. The CDR3 bases are TGCGCCAGCAGCTCGTTTGGGACTAGCGGGATTGGCGAGCAGTTCTTC. Its translation is CASSSFGTSGIGEQFF. The rearrangement uses TRBV5-1 and TRBJ2-1; TRBD2 matches at 13 bases. From germline, CDR1 is SGHRS and CDR2 YFSETQ. Trimming took 3 bases from V and 10 from J; bases not matched to a gene: 10. This CDR3 contains 16 residues.

The chain uses TRBV29-1 and TRBJ1-2; a possible D gene is TRBD1 (6 bases). V shed 4 bases and J shed 2 bases, with 14 bases lying between them. Germline V CDR1 and CDR2: SQVTM, ANQGSEA. The CDR3 runs 14 residues. The CDR3 region is CSVAVRTANYGYTF. For the CDR3, the DNA is TGCAGCGTTGCGGTTCGGACAGCAAACTATGGCTACACCTTC.

This clonotype was detected ten times or more. The V and J genes are TRBV20-1 and TRBJ2-7; 11 bases line up with TRBD2. The ends lost 6 bases at V and 9 bases at J; junction bases unmatched: 10. The V gene's germline CDR1 is DFQATT and CDR2 SNEGSKA (reference sequence). CDR3 length equals 13 residues. The CDR3 coding sequence is TGCAGTGCCGCACTAGCGGGGGCCCCAAGGCAGTACTTC. Encoded protein: CSAALAGAPRQYF.

The V and J genes are TRBV16 and TRBJ1-4, with 7 positions matching TRBD1. Germline CDR1 KGHSY, CDR2 FQNENV. V lost 0 bases, J lost 13 bases, and 5 bases stayed unmatched. This CDR3 spans 13 amino acids. Written as DNA, the CDR3 is TGTGCCAGCAGCCAATCAAGGGGGCGCGTACTGTTTTTT. This codes for CASSQSRGRVLFF.

This clonotype was counted a few times. The chain employs TRBV11-2 and TRBJ2-4, with D uncertain. Between the trimmed V and J ends, which lost 0 bases and 7 bases, there was a span of 10 bases. CDR3 length: 14 amino acids. The germline V gene has CDR1 SGHAT and CDR2 FQNNGV. The CDR3 spells CASSLEAVSNIQYF. The CDR3 nucleotides read TGTGCCAGCAGCTTAGAGGCAGTCTCGAACATTCAGTACTTC.